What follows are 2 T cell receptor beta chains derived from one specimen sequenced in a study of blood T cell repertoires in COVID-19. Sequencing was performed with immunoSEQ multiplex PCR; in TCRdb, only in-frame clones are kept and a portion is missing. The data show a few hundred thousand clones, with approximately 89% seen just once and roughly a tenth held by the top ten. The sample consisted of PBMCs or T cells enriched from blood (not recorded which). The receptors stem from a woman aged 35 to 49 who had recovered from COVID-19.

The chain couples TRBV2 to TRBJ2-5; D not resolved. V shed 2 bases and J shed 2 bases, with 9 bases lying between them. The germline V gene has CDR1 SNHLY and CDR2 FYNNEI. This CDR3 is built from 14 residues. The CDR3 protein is CASSETRVQETQYF. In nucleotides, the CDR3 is TGTGCCAGCAGTGAAACCCGAGTTCAAGAGACCCAGTACTTC.

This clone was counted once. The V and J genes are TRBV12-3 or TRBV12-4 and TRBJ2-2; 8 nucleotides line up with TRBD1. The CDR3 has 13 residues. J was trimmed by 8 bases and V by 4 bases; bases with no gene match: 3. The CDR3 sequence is CASSSDRAGELFF. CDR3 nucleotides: TGTGCCAGCAGTTCGGACAGGGCAGGGGAGCTGTTTTTT.